Each of the 20 T cell receptor beta chains below was sequenced from the same sample in a study of radiotherapy plus CTLA-4 blockade in lung cancer. Clones were sequenced by immunoSEQ multiplex PCR, and TCRdb holds only the in-frame ones, with some missing. This sample has tens of thousands of clones, with approximately 76% found just once. The sample consisted of peripheral blood, taken from a patient treated with radiotherapy plus ipilimumab. The receptors derive from a human donor with non-small cell lung cancer who had a complete response to radiotherapy plus ipilimumab.

This clone was picked up one time. The genes are TRBV7-2 and TRBJ1-1; D is ambiguous. In germline, CDR1 is SGHTA, CDR2 FQGNSA. This CDR3 spans 14 amino acids. Between the trimmed V and J ends, which lost 2 bases and 0 bases, there was a span of 7 bases. The CDR3 is CASSLLVMNTEAFF. The CDR3 nucleotides read TGTGCCAGCAGCTTACTCGTAATGAACACTGAAGCTTTCTTT.

The CDR3 DNA reads as TGTGCCAGCAGGACTACGGGACTAGGGATAGAGACCCAGTACTTC. Translated, it gives CASRTTGLGIETQYF. The chain joins TRBV6-5 to TRBJ2-5, with TRBD2 matching 8 bases. Germline V gene data show CDR1 as MNHEY and CDR2 as SVGAGI. This CDR3 has 15 amino acids. With V trimmed by 6 bases and J by 4 bases, 10 bases remained unmatched.

The V call is TRBV28, the J call TRBJ1-2, with 9 nucleotides matching TRBD1. The CDR3 is 18 amino acids. Germline CDR1 MDHEN, CDR2 SYDVKM. V trimming: 3 bases; J trimming: 4 bases; junction bases outside the gene matches: 15. The CDR3 sequence is CASSFYWGGTGTIYGYTF. CDR3 coding DNA: TGTGCCAGCAGTTTCTATTGGGGGGGGACAGGGACGATCTATGGCTACACCTTC.

Turning to this clone: The junction differs from germline at one of its ends, possibly a read error. The chain joins TRBV30 to TRBJ2-2, with 9 bases lining up with TRBD1. The CDR3 is 16 amino acids. The germline gives CDR1 GTSNPN, CDR2 SVGIG (reference sequence). CDR3 DNA: TGTGCCTGGGGTGTACAGGGGGCCTTGGGCACCGGGGAGCTGTTTTTT. Translated: CAWGVQGALGTGELFF.

This clone was observed once. V is TRBV5-4 and J is TRBJ1-4, with TRBD1 identical over 8 bases. The CDR3 has 15 residues. J lost 8 bases, V lost 3 bases, and 9 bases had no gene match. Germline V gene sequence: CDR1 SGHNT, CDR2 YYREEE (reference sequence). In DNA, the CDR3 is TGTGCCAGCAGCTCTGGACAGGGTTCGGGCGAAAAACTGTTTTTT. Translation: CASSSGQGSGEKLFF.

This clone has more than one count but fewer than ten. The V call is TRBV28, the J call TRBJ1-5, with D possibly matching TRBD1 (5 bases). The CDR3 is 16 amino acids. Trimming pared 5 bases from V and 7 bases from J, leaving 21 bases between. Per germline, CDR1 MDHEN and CDR2 SYDVKM. For the CDR3, the DNA is TGTGCCAGCAGTACCCCGGGTAGGGGCGGTTTCCAGCCCCAGCATTTT. Translated, it gives CASSTPGRGGFQPQHF.

The gene calls are TRBV29-1 and TRBJ2-1; 8 nucleotides line up with TRBD2. V trimming: 6 bases; J trimming: 13 bases; junction bases outside the gene matches: 14. The CDR3 extends over 13 amino acids. CDR1 and CDR2 (germline): SQVTM, ANQGSEA. The CDR3 bases are TGCAGCGTGCTCCCGGACGGGGGGGGGCTTCAGTTCTTC. The encoded protein is CSVLPDGGGLQFF.

The rearrangement joins TRBV5-6 to TRBJ2-7; 8 bases agree with TRBD1. From germline, CDR1 is SGHDT and CDR2 YYEEEE. With V trimmed by 4 bases and J by 9 bases, 6 bases remained unmatched. This CDR3 has 12 amino acids. CDR3 residues: CASSPGQGAQYF. In nucleotides, the CDR3 is TGTGCCAGCAGCCCAGGACAGGGCGCGCAGTACTTC.

The rearrangement uses TRBV28 and TRBJ2-7, with 8 bases aligning to TRBD1. Germline V gene lookup returns CDR1 MDHEN and CDR2 SYDVKM. The CDR3 loop spans 14 amino acids. V dropped 2 bases and J dropped 2; count of bases not matched to a gene: 2. The CDR3 DNA is TGTGCCAGCAGTTTAGGACAGGGCGCCTACGAGCAGTACTTC. Protein sequence: CASSLGQGAYEQYF.

The chain has TRBV7-9 and TRBJ2-7, with TRBD1 identical over 7 bases. CDR3 length: 12 amino acids. V was clipped by 1 base and J by 6 bases; unmatched bases: 0. Per germline, CDR1 SEHNR and CDR2 FQNEAQ (reference sequence). The CDR3: CASSLGDSEQYF. CDR3 DNA sequence: TGTGCCAGCAGCTTAGGGGACAGCGAGCAGTACTTC.

V gene TRBV11-2 combines with J gene TRBJ2-7; 7 bases fit TRBD1. This CDR3 contains 16 residues. The germline gives CDR1 SGHAT, CDR2 FQNNGV. With V trimmed by 1 base and J by 1 base, 7 bases remained unmatched. CDR3 DNA: TGTGCCAGCAGCTTAGCGTCTTCAGGGGGATCCTACGAGCAGTACTTC. Its protein is CASSLASSGGSYEQYF.

The J gene is TRBJ2-1, the V gene TRBV7-6; possible D gene TRBD2, 6 bases. CDR1 is SGHVS, CDR2 FNYEAQ, per germline. CDR3 length: 18 amino acids. V lost 2 bases to trimming and J lost 4 bases, with 21 bases between them. This CDR3 reads CASSLRPALAGSYNEQFF. The DNA for the CDR3 is TGTGCCAGCAGCTTAAGGCCCGCACTGGCGGGGTCTTACAATGAGCAGTTCTTC.

The V and J genes are TRBV6-6 and TRBJ2-2; 12 bases line up with TRBD2. The CDR3 runs 16 residues. V shed 6 bases and J 6 bases; nucleotides not matched to a gene: 8. From germline, CDR1 is MNHNY and CDR2 SVGAGI (reference sequence). The CDR3 spells CASSLLAGGSSGELFF. As DNA, the CDR3 is TGTGCCAGCAGCCTACTAGCGGGGGGTTCTTCCGGGGAGCTGTTTTTT.

Here the CDR3 DNA reads TGTGCCAGCAGCTTCCGGACTAGTGGGGCTGAGCAGTTCTTC. It specifies CASSFRTSGAEQFF. The chain uses TRBV7-8 and TRBJ2-1; 7 bases line up with TRBD2. The CDR3 is made up of 14 amino acids. CDR1 SGHVS and CDR2 FQNEAQ come from the germline V gene. With V trimmed by 3 bases and J by 9 bases, 8 bases remained unmatched.

The count of this clone is one. Germline is not matched at one junction end, which may reflect a read error. The CDR3 protein is CASSASGTGKLFF. CDR3 in DNA: TGCGCCAGCAGTGCTAGCGGCACCGGGAAGCTGTTTTTT. This chain connects TRBV5-1 to TRBJ2-2; TRBD2 matches at 7 bases. The CDR3 covers 13 residues. Germline CDR1 and CDR2: SGHRS and YFSETQ. Full variable domain (remainder filled in from reference TRBV5-1 and TRBJ2-2): KAGVTQTPRYLIKTRGQQVTLSCSPISGHRSVSWYQQTPGQGLQFLFEYFSETQRNKGNFPGRFSGRQFSNSRSEMNVSTLELGDSALYLCASSASGTGKLFFGEGSRLTVL.

This chain uses TRBV25-1 with TRBJ2-7; 9 nucleotides line up with TRBD2. CDR3 length: 15 residues. Unmatched junction bases numbered 3, after V lost 1 base and J lost 2 bases. From germline, CDR1 is MGHDK and CDR2 SYGVNS. The CDR3 here is CASSELAGATYEQYF. As DNA, the CDR3 is TGTGCCAGCAGTGAATTAGCGGGAGCTACCTACGAGCAGTACTTC.

This chain joins TRBV2 and TRBJ1-6; unclear D gene. The CDR3 covers 13 residues. CDR1 is SNHLY, CDR2 FYNNEI, per germline. V lost 7 bases and J 3 bases, leaving 7 bases between the germline ends. DNA of the CDR3: TGTGCCAGCATGGAGGTCTATAATTCACCCCTCCACTTT. Translation: CASMEVYNSPLHF.

This clone was counted between two and nine times. The chain joins TRBV6-5 to TRBJ1-3; D is possibly TRBD1 (5 bases). The germline V and J ends were trimmed by 2 bases and 0 bases, with 8 bases remaining between them. Looked up from germline, CDR1 is MNHEY and CDR2 is SVGAGI. The CDR3 sequence is 15 residues long. The CDR3 protein is CASSYGAFSGNTIYF. The CDR3 region has the DNA TGTGCCAGCAGTTACGGGGCATTCTCTGGAAACACCATATATTTT.

The chain uses TRBV19 and TRBJ2-2; the D gene is possibly TRBD1 (6 bases). The germline V gene has CDR1 LNHDA and CDR2 SQIVND (reference sequence). V was trimmed by 8 bases and J by 5 bases, leaving 12 bases between them. The CDR3 is 13 residues long. The DNA for the CDR3 is TGTGCCAGTTTTAGAGGGGGAACCGGGGAGCTGTTTTTT. Translated: CASFRGGTGELFF.

This rearrangement joins TRBV29-1 to TRBJ2-1; TRBD2 matches 10 bases. The V and J ends lost 6 bases and 7 bases, in that order; junction bases with no gene match: 9. CDR3 length: 14 amino acids. CDR1 and CDR2 (germline): SQVTM, ANQGSEA. The CDR3 sequence is CSVRTSGFLNEQFF. In DNA form, the CDR3 reads TGCAGCGTCCGGACTAGCGGCTTTCTGAATGAGCAGTTCTTC.